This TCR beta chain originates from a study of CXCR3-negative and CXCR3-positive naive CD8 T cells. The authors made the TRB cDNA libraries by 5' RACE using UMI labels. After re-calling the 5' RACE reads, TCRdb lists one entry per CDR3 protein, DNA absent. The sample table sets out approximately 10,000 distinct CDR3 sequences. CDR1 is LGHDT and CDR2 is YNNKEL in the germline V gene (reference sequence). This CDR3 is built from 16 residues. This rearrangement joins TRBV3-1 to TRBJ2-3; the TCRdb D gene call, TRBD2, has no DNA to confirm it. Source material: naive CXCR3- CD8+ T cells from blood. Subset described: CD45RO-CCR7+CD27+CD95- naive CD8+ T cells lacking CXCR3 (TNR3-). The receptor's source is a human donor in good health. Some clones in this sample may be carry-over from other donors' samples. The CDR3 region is CASSLGLADYTDTQYF.